What follows is one T cell receptor beta chain and its context. Its antigen remains unidentified. The data belong to a study of shared clonotypes between healthy human individuals. Study findings and constraints: The sole specimen, blood, was sampled, and tissue repertoires likely differ.

Trimming stripped 3 bases from V and 4 bases from J, with 6 bases between. This CDR3 is 12 amino acids long. CDR1 and CDR2 from the germline V gene are SEHNR and FQNEAQ (reference sequence). Running of the assay took place at deep level. Source study methods: As immunoSEQ supplied junction-only sequences (without quality scores), filtering differed. Repertoires were generated with immunoSEQ multiplex PCR, while TCRdb's copy carries only in-frame clones and drops some. That table furnishes V, J and clone size, whereas the DNA furnished D and trimming. The sample records approximately 720,000 clones, 72% being singletons.

This rearrangement joins TRBV7-9 to TRBJ2-5, with D unresolved. This clonotype was obtained from a woman aged 25 to 39 in good health. The specimen was memory CD4+ T cells sorted from blood. Subset noted: CD45RA-negative fraction. CDR3 DNA sequence: TGTGCCAGCAGCTTCTACGGAGAGACCCAGTACTTC. Its translation is CASSFYGETQYF.